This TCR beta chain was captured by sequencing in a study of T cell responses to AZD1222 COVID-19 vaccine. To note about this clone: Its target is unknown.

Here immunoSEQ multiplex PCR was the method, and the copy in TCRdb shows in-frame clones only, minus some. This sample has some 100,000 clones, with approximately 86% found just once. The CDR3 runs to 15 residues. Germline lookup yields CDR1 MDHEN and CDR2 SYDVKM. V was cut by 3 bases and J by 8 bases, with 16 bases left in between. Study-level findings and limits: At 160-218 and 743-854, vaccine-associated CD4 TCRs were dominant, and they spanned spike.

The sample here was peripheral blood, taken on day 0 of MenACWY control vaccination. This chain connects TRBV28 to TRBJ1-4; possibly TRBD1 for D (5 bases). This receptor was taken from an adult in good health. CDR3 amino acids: CASSLSAGVGEKLFF. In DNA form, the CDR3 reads TGTGCCAGCAGTTTGTCAGCGGGGGTTGGGGAAAAACTGTTTTTT.